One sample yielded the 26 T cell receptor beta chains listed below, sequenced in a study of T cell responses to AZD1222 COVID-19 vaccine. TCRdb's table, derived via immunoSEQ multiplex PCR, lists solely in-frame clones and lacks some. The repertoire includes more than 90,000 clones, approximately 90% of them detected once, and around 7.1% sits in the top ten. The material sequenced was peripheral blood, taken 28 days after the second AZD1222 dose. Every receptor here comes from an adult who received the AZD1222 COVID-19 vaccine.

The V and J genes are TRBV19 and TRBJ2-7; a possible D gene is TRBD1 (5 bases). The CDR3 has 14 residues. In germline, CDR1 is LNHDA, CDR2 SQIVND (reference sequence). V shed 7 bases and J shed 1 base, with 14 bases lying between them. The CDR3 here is CASKDQGGSYEQYF. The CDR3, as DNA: TGTGCCAGTAAGGACCAGGGTGGATCCTACGAGCAGTACTTC.

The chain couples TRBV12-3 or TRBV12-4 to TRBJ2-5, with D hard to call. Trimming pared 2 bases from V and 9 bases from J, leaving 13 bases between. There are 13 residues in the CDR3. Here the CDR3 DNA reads TGTGCCAGCAGTTTAAGTGCCAGTGCGTCCCAGTACTTC. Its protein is CASSLSASASQYF.

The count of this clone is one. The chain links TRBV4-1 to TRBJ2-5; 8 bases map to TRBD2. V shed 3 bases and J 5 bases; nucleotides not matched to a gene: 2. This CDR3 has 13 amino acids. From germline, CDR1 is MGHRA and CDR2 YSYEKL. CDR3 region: CASSQQREETQYF. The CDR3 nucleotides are TGCGCCAGCAGCCAGCAGCGGGAGGAGACCCAGTACTTC.

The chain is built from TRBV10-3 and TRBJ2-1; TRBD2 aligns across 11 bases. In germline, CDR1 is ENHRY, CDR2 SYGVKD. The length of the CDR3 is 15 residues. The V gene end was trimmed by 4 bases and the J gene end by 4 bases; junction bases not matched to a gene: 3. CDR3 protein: CAISGGTSGYNEQFF. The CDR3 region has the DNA TGTGCCATCAGTGGCGGGACTAGCGGATACAATGAGCAGTTCTTC.

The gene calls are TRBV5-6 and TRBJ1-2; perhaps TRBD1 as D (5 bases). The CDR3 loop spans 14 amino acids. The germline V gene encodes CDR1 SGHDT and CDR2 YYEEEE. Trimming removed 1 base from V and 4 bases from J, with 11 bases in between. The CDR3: CASSLTGDRYGYTF. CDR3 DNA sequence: TGTGCCAGCAGCTTGACGGGGGACCGCTATGGCTACACCTTC.

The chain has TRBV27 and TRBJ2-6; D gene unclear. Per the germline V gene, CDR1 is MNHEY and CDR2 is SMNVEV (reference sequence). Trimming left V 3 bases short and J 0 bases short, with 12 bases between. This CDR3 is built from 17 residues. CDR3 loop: CASSFVGRSSGANVLTF. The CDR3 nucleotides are TGTGCCAGCAGTTTTGTCGGGCGATCCTCTGGGGCCAACGTCCTGACTTTC.

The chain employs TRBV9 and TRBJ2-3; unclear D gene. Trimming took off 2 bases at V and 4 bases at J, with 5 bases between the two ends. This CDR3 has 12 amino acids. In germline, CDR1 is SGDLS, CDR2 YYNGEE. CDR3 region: CASSVYPDTQYF. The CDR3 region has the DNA TGTGCCAGCAGCGTTTATCCAGATACGCAGTATTTT.

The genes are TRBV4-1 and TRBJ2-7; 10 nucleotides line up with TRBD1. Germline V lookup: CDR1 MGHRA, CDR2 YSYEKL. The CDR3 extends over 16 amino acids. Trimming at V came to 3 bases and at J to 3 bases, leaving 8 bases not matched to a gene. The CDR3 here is CASSQGTGVPDYEQYF. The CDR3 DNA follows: TGCGCCAGCAGCCAGGGGACAGGGGTTCCCGACTACGAGCAGTACTTC.

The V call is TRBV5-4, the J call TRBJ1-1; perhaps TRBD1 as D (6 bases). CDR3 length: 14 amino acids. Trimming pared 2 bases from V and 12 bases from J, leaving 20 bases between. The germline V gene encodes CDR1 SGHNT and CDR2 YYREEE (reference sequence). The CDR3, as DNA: TGTGCCAGCAGCTTCGGAGGGGCAGGGGTGACACCTTTCTTT. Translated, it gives CASSFGGAGVTPFF.

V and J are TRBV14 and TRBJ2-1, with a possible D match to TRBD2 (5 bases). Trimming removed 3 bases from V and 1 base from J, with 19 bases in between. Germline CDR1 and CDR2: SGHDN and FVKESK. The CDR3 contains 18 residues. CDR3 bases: TGTGCCAGCAGCCATCTAGTCCTCGGGGTGTCGTCCTACAATGAGCAGTTCTTC. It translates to CASSHLVLGVSSYNEQFF.

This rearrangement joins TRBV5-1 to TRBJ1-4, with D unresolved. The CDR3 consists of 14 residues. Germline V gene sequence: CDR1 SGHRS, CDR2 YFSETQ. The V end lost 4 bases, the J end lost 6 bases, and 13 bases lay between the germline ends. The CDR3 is CASSSGRQDEKLFF. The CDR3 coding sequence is TGCGCCAGCAGCAGCGGACGTCAGGATGAAAAACTGTTTTTT. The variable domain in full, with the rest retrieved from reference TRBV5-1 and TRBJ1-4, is KAGVTQTPRYLIKTRGQQVTLSCSPISGHRSVSWYQQTPGQGLQFLFEYFSETQRNKGNFPGRFSGRQFSNSRSEMNVSTLELGDSALYLCASSSGRQDEKLFFGSGTQLSVL.

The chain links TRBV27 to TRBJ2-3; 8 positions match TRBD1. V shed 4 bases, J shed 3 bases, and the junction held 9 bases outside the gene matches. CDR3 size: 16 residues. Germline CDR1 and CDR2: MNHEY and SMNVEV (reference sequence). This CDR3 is CASSYGQGLPTDTQYF. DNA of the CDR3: TGTGCCAGCAGTTACGGACAGGGACTTCCGACAGATACGCAGTATTTT.

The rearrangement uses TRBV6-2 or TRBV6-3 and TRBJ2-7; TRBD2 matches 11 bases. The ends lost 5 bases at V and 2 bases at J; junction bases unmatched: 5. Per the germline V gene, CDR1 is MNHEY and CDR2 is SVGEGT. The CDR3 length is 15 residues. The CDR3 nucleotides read TGTGCCAGCAGTAAACTAGCGGGAGCGCCCTACGAGCAGTACTTC. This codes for CASSKLAGAPYEQYF.

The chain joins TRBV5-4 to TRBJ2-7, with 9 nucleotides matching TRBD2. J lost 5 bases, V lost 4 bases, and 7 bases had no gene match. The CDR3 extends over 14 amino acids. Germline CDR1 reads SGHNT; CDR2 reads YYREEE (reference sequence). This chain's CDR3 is CASSGGGAWNEQYF. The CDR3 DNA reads TGTGCCAGCAGCGGCGGGGGGGCCTGGAACGAGCAGTACTTC.

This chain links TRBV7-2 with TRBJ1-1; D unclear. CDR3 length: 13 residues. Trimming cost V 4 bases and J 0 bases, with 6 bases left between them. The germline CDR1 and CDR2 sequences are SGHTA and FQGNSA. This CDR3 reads CASSWNVNTEAFF. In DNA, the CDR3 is TGTGCCAGCAGCTGGAATGTGAACACTGAAGCTTTCTTT.

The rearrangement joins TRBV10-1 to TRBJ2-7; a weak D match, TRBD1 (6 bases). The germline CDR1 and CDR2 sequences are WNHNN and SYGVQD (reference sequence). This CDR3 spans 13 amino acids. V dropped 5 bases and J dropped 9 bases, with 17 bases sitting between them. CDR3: CASSRDTTFGQYF. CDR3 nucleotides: TGCGCCAGCAGTCGGGACACCACCTTTGGGCAGTACTTC.

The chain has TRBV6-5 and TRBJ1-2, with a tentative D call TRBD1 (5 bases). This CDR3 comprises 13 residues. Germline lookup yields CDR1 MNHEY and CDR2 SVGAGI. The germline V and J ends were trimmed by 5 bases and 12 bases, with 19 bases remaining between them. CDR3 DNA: TGTGCCAGCAGTACCGCTGGGACCGCTCCAAACACCTTC. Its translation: CASSTAGTAPNTF.

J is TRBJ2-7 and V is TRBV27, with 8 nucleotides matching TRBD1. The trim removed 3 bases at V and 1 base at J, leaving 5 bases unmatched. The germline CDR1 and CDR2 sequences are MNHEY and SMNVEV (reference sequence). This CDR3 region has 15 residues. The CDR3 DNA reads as TGTGCCAGCAGTTTGAACGGACAGGGTTCCTACGAGCAGTACTTC. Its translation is CASSLNGQGSYEQYF.

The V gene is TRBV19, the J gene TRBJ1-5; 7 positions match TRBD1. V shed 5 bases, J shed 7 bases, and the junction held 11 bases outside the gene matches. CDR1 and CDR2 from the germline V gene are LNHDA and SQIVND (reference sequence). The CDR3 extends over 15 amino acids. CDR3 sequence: CASSVRGGGEQPQHF. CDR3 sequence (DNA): TGTGCCAGTAGTGTCCGAGGGGGCGGGGAACAGCCCCAGCATTTT.

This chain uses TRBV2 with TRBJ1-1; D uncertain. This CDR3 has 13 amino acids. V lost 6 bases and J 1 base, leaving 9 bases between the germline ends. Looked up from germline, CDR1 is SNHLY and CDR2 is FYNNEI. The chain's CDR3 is CASRAPGNTEAFF. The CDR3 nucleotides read TGTGCCAGCAGGGCCCCCGGGAACACTGAAGCTTTCTTT.

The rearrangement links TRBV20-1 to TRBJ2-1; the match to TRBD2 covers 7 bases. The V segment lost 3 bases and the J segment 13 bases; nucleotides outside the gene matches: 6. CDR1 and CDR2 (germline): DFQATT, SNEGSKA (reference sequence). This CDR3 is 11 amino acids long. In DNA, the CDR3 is TGCAGTGCTAGCCGGGACTATCATCAGTTCTTC. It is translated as CSASRDYHQFF.

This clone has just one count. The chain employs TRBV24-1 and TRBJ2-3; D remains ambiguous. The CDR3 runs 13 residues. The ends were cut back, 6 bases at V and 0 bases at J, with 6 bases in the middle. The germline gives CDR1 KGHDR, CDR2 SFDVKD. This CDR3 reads CATSSTSTDTQYF. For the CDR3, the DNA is TGTGCCACCAGTTCTACAAGCACAGATACGCAGTATTTT.

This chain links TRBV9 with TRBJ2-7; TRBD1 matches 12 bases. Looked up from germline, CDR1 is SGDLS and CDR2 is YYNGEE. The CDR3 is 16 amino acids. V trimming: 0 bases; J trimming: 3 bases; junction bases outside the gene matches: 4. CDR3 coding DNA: TGTGCCAGCAGCGTAGGAGGGACAGGGGGCTTCTACGAGCAGTACTTC. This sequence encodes CASSVGGTGGFYEQYF.

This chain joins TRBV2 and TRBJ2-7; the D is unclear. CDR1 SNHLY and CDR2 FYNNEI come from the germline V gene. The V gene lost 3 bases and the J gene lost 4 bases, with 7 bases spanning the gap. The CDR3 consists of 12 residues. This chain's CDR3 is CASSDEGYEQYF. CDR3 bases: TGTGCCAGCAGTGACGAAGGGTACGAGCAGTACTTC.

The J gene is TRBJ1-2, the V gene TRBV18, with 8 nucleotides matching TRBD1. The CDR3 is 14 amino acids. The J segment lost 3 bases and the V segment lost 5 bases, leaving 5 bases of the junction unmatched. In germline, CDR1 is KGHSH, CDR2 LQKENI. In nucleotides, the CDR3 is TGTGCCAGCTCATTAGCAGGGGGCGACTATGGCTACACCTTC. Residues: CASSLAGGDYGYTF.

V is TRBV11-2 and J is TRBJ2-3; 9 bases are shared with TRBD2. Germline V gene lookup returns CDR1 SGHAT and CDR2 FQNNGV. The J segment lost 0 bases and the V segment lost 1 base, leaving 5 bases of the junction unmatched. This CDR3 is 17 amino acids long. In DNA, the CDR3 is TGTGCCAGCAGCTTAGCTCTAGCGGGGACTAGCACAGATACGCAGTATTTT. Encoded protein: CASSLALAGTSTDTQYF.